One sample yielded the 7 T cell receptor beta chains listed below, sequenced in a study of beta chain features in type 1 diabetes. General study points: Among patients with Type 1 diabetes, TCRB CDR3s were moderately but significantly shorter in every one of the four CD4+ subsets.

Their cognate antigens are unknown. The isolated RNA, all of it, was reverse transcribed, so expressed TCRB transcripts were what got sequenced. Sequencing used immunoSEQ multiplex PCR; TCRdb keeps in-frame clones, though not all of them. The sample records 130,000 or so clones, approximately 10% being singletons. Sequencing input: central memory CD4+ T cells from blood. The source is a man between 25 and 39 years old with type 1 diabetes.

The V call is TRBV28, the J call TRBJ1-6; TRBD1 is a possible D gene (6 bases). The CDR3 length is 15 residues. The V gene's germline CDR1 is MDHEN and CDR2 SYDVKM. Trimming stripped 5 bases from V and 14 bases from J, with 22 bases between. The CDR3 region has the DNA TGTGCCAGCAGTACCGCAGCGGGGGCTGAGGAGACCCTCCACTTT. As protein: CASSTAAGAEETLHF.

Only a few counts were recorded for this clone. This chain links TRBV30 with TRBJ2-7; a possible D gene is TRBD1 (5 bases). CDR1 and CDR2 (germline): GTSNPN, SVGIG (reference sequence). V lost 2 bases and J lost 5, with 16 bases in between. This CDR3 is built from 14 residues. The chain's CDR3 is CAWSKMTVRHEQYF. Here the CDR3 DNA reads TGTGCCTGGAGTAAGATGACAGTTAGACACGAGCAGTACTTC. The full variable domain, completed using reference TRBV30 and TRBJ2-7, is SQTIHQWPATLVQPVGSPLSLECTVEGTSNPNLYWYRQAAGRGLQLLFYSVGIGQISSEVPQNLSASRPQDRQFILSSKKLLLSDSGFYLCAWSKMTVRHEQYFGPGTRLTVT.

CDR3 region: CASSSWGGDQPQHF. CDR3 in DNA: TGTGCCAGCAGCAGTTGGGGCGGCGATCAGCCCCAGCATTTT. The chain is built from TRBV6-5 and TRBJ1-5, with a tentative D call TRBD1 (5 bases). This CDR3 region has 14 residues. Trimming removed 6 bases at V and 5 bases at J, with 14 bases between. From germline, CDR1 is MNHEY and CDR2 SVGAGI.

This clone turned up a few times. The rearrangement joins TRBV29-1 to TRBJ2-3, with 8 bases matching TRBD1. Per germline, CDR1 SQVTM and CDR2 ANQGSEA. J gave up 1 base and V 4 bases, and 7 bases lay outside the gene matches. The CDR3 length is 15 residues. CDR3: CSVGGVDRGTDTQYF. The CDR3 region has the DNA TGCAGCGTTGGGGGGGTGGACAGGGGCACAGATACGCAGTATTTT.

This clone was seen at least ten times. This chain connects TRBV29-1 to TRBJ2-5, with a possible D match to TRBD2 (6 bases). V was shortened by 6 bases and J by 4 bases, with 12 bases between the two germline ends. CDR3 length: 12 amino acids. Germline CDR1 reads SQVTM; CDR2 reads ANQGSEA. CDR3 sequence (DNA): TGCAGCGTCACCAGGGAGGCAGAGACCCAGTACTTC. It translates to CSVTREAETQYF.

The chain employs TRBV28 and TRBJ1-2, with D unresolved. The CDR3 sequence is 12 residues long. The V and J ends lost 6 bases and 3 bases respectively, with 8 bases between them. CDR1 and CDR2 from the germline V gene are MDHEN and SYDVKM. CDR3 DNA: TGTGCCAGCAGCTCCAGCGACTATGGCTACACCTTC. Its protein product is CASSSSDYGYTF.

This chain uses TRBV7-9 with TRBJ1-1; possible D gene TRBD1, 5 bases. Germline CDR1 SEHNR, CDR2 FQNEAQ (reference sequence). Trimming took off 0 bases at V and 4 bases at J, with 9 bases between the two ends. CDR3 length equals 14 residues. CDR3 sequence (DNA): TGTGCCAGCAGCTTAGCACAGGTGGGCACTGAAGCTTTCTTT. This codes for CASSLAQVGTEAFF. The whole variable domain, filled in from reference TRBV7-9 and TRBJ1-1, reads DTGVSQNPRHKITKRGQNVTFRCDPISEHNRLYWYRQTLGQGPEFLTYFQNEAQLEKSRLLSDRFSAERPKGSFSTLEIQRTEQGDSAMYLCASSLAQVGTEAFFGQGTRLTVV.